Listed below are T cell receptor beta chains from one sample, sequenced in a study of follicular helper T cells after annual influenza vaccination. Assay used: immunoSEQ multiplex PCR; TCRdb lists only in-frame clones, some missing. The table has about 13,000 clones, just under 85% seen once. The input for sequencing was CXCR5- memory CD4+ T cells sorted from blood, taken on the day of influenza vaccination. The receptors were sampled from an adult who received the influenza vaccine. CDR3s include the opening cysteine and the closing phenylalanine or tryptophan. The D gene is left open where the match is weak. Rows give clone size only sometimes, using once, few, many, or a class for an expanded clone.

.	TRBV18	TRBJ2-7	.	TGTGCCAGCTCACCACCGACAGAATACGAGCAGTACTTC	CASSPPTEYEQYF
once	TRBV6-5	TRBJ2-7	.	TGTGCCAGCAGTTACCCGGACACCGCCTACGAGCAGTACTTC	CASSYPDTAYEQYF
.	TRBV4-1	TRBJ1-4	.	TGCGCCAGCAGCCGCTCGGACAGCCAGAATGAAAAACTGTTTTTT	CASSRSDSQNEKLFF
.	TRBV4-1	TRBJ2-2	TRBD2	TGCGCCAGCAGCCAAGCTAGCGGGGGTTATTACACCGGGGAGCTGTTTTTT	CASSQASGGYYTGELFF
.	TRBV2	TRBJ2-3	.	TGTGCCAGCAGATTGGCGGGGGCCAAAACAGATACGCAGTATTTT	CASRLAGAKTDTQYF
.	TRBV4-3	TRBJ2-1	TRBD2	TGCGCCAGCAGCCAAGTCACTAGCGGGGGGGCCGGCAATGAGCAGTTCTTC	CASSQVTSGGAGNEQFF
.	TRBV4-1	TRBJ2-1	.	TGCGCCAGCAGCCTCACCAGGGGTCCTGCGGGTGAGGAGCAGTTCTTC	CASSLTRGPAGEEQFF
.	TRBV7-6	TRBJ1-1	.	TGTGCCAACAGCGCCACAGTCATGAACACTGAAGCTTTCTTT	CANSATVMNTEAFF
.	TRBV5-4	TRBJ2-3	TRBD1	TGTGCCAGCAGCTCGGACAGGGGTTACACAGATACGCAGTATTTT	CASSSDRGYTDTQYF
.	TRBV5-1	TRBJ2-1	.	TGCGCCAGCATGCGGACAGCCGGTGCCAATGAGCAGTTCTTC	CASMRTAGANEQFF
.	TRBV2	TRBJ1-2	TRBD1	TGTGCCAGCAGGGCCGACAGGGCGGATGGCTACACCTTC	CASRADRADGYTF
few	TRBV5-1	TRBJ2-7	TRBD2	TGCGCCAGCAGCCTCAATAGCGGGGGGACAACCTACGAGCAGTACTTC	CASSLNSGGTTYEQYF
.	TRBV5-6	TRBJ1-5	.	TGTGCCAGCAGCTCAGACCGGAGCAATCAGCCCCAGCATTTT	CASSSDRSNQPQHF
.	TRBV27	TRBJ2-7	.	TGTGCCAGCGGCCGCGGCTACTTTCAATCCTACGAGCAGTACTTC	CASGRGYFQSYEQYF
.	TRBV5-8	TRBJ2-1	.	TGTGCCAGCAGCTTGGTTAGGGACAATGAGCAGTTCTTC	CASSLVRDNEQFF
.	TRBV30	TRBJ2-1	.	TGTGCCTGGAGTGGCGGACTCTTCGATGAGCAGTTCTTC	CAWSGGLFDEQFF
.	TRBV5-1	TRBJ2-7	.	TGCGCCAGCAGCTTCGAGACAGGACGCAACGAGCAGTACTTC	CASSFETGRNEQYF
.	TRBV5-5	TRBJ2-5	TRBD1	TGTGCCAGCAGCTTCGGAAACAGGGGACGGGAGACCCAGTACTTC	CASSFGNRGRETQYF
.	TRBV28	TRBJ1-6	TRBD1	TGTGCCAGCAGTCCGGACAGGGGTAATTCACCCCTCCACTTT	CASSPDRGNSPLHF
.	TRBV5-6	TRBJ2-2	TRBD1	TGTGCCAGCAGCTTGATGATGACAGGGGCCGGGGAGCTGTTTTTT	CASSLMMTGAGELFF
.	TRBV18	TRBJ2-3	.	TGTGCCAGCTCACCACGCCGCACAGATACGCAGTATTTT	CASSPRRTDTQYF
.	TRBV28	TRBJ1-1	.	TGTGCCACCGAATTGGAGGGTTCGACTTTCTTT	CATELEGSTFF
few	TRBV4-3	TRBJ1-6	.	TGCGCCAGCAGCCAACTTACTGACGCCAATTCACCCCTCCACTTT	CASSQLTDANSPLHF
once	TRBV9	TRBJ2-1	.	TGTGCCAGCAGCAAATTATCAGGGGGGAGCTCCTACAATGAGCAGTTCTTC	CASSKLSGGSSYNEQFF
.	TRBV9	TRBJ1-6	TRBD1	TGTGCCAGCAGCGTAGCTCAAACAGGGGCGCGAAACTCACCCCTCCACTTT	CASSVAQTGARNSPLHF
.	TRBV7-7	TRBJ1-1	.	TGTGCCAGCAGCTTAGCGGAGGAATTGAACACTGAAGCTTTCTTT	CASSLAEELNTEAFF
.	TRBV6-6	TRBJ2-7	TRBD1	TGTGCCAGCAGCAAATCGGGACAGGGGACCTACGAGCAGTACTTC	CASSKSGQGTYEQYF
few	TRBV6-1	TRBJ1-5	.	TGTGCCAGCAGTAACCTGGCAGGTCAGCCCCAGCATTTT	CASSNLAGQPQHF
.	TRBV2	TRBJ2-7	TRBD1	TGTGCCAGCAGAAGGCTTCCGACAGGGACCTACGAGCAGTACTTC	CASRRLPTGTYEQYF
once	TRBV7-9	TRBJ2-5	TRBD1	TGTGCCAGCAGCTTTGACAGGGGGTACCAAGAGACCCAGTACTTC	CASSFDRGYQETQYF
.	TRBV13	TRBJ2-7	.	TGTGCCAGCAGCCCGGGACTGCTTCCTTCCTACGAGCAGTACTTC	CASSPGLLPSYEQYF
.	TRBV25-1	TRBJ1-1	.	TGTGCCAGCAGTGACGAACGGGGGGGCACTGAAGCTTTCTTT	CASSDERGGTEAFF
.	TRBV6-5	TRBJ2-7	.	TGTGCCAGCCGAAGCTCCTACGAGCAGTACTTC	CASRSSYEQYF
.	TRBV29-1	TRBJ2-5	TRBD2	TGCAGCGTTGAAGGTGCTCCCTGGGGGGGGGAAGAGACCCAGTACTTC	CSVEGAPWGGEETQYF
.	TRBV5-4	TRBJ2-7	TRBD1	TGTGCCAGCAGCCCCGGGACAGGGTACTACGAGCAGTACTTC	CASSPGTGYYEQYF
.	TRBV28	TRBJ2-7	TRBD2	TGTGCCAGCAGTTTAGGCGGGGGTGCTTCCTACGAGCAGTACTTC	CASSLGGGASYEQYF
.	TRBV14	TRBJ2-3	TRBD2	TGTGCCAGCAGCCAAGTGCGACTAGCCGCACCCGATACGCAGTATTTT	CASSQVRLAAPDTQYF
.	TRBV7-8	TRBJ1-2	.	TGTGCCAGCAGCCTCCGGGATAACTATGGCTACACCTTC	CASSLRDNYGYTF
.	TRBV6-6	TRBJ2-1	TRBD2	TGTGCCAGCAGTTCTACTAGCGGCTACAATGAGCAGTTCTTC	CASSSTSGYNEQFF
.	TRBV10-3	TRBJ2-7	.	TGTGCCATCAGTGACGGGACACATATCTACGAGCAGTACTTC	CAISDGTHIYEQYF
.	TRBV28	TRBJ1-2	TRBD1	TGTGCCAGCAGATCTAGGGGGCGGGATGGCTACACCTTC	CASRSRGRDGYTF
.	TRBV18	TRBJ2-5	.	TGTGCCAGCTCCGGCCAGGAGACCCAGTACTTC	CASSGQETQYF
.	TRBV6-6	TRBJ1-5	.	TGTGCCAGCAGCGCCCCGGGGCAGCCCCAGCATTTT	CASSAPGQPQHF
.	TRBV19	TRBJ1-5	.	TGTGCCAGTAGTTATGCAGGGGGCAATCAGCCCCAGCATTTT	CASSYAGGNQPQHF
few	TRBV7-2	TRBJ2-7	.	TGTGCCAGCAGCTTATTGGGTGCGGGCATCTCCTACGAGCAGTACTTC	CASSLLGAGISYEQYF
.	TRBV6-6	TRBJ1-2	.	TGTGCCAGCAGGAGGGACGGGTATGGCTACACCTTC	CASRRDGYGYTF
.	TRBV5-4	TRBJ2-7	.	TGTGCCAGCAGCTTGGCGGCAGGGAAAATCGACTACGAGCAGTACTTC	CASSLAAGKIDYEQYF
.	TRBV11-2	TRBJ1-2	TRBD1	TGTGCCAGCAGAAAGATGGGACAGGGGAATGGCTACACCTTC	CASRKMGQGNGYTF
.	TRBV7-2	TRBJ1-6	.	TGTGCCAGCAGCTCCTCCGGGACTCTGAATAATTCACCCCTCCACTTT	CASSSSGTLNNSPLHF
.	TRBV5-1	TRBJ2-5	.	TGCGCCAGCAGCTTGCGGGGGAGAGGAGAGACCCAGTACTTC	CASSLRGRGETQYF
.	TRBV9	TRBJ2-7	TRBD1	TGTGCCAGCAGCGAGGGGGCAGCGGCGTCCGACTACGAGCAGTACTTC	CASSEGAAASDYEQYF
.	TRBV6-9	TRBJ1-1	.	TGTGCCAACCTACCAGGGAACACTGAAGCTTTCTTT	CANLPGNTEAFF
.	TRBV18	TRBJ1-2	TRBD1	TGTGCCAGCTCACCAGGACAGGGCGGCTATGGCTACACCTTC	CASSPGQGGYGYTF
.	TRBV27	TRBJ1-6	.	TGTGCCAGCAGTTTTTCACCCCTCCACTTT	CASSFSPLHF